The 29 T cell receptor beta chains presented below share a single source sample, sequenced in a study of response to subunit inactivated influenza vaccine. TCRdb itself ran the RT-PCR reads through MiXCR, one entry per CDR3 protein. The top ten clones hold about 12% of a sample with 500,000 to 550,000 distinct CDR3 sequences, approximately 7.3% of them seen once. The starting material was PBMCs from blood, obtained less than 30 months after vaccination. These receptors all come from a man aged 50 to 69 who received an inactivated influenza vaccine.

In this sample, this clonotype turned up a few times. The V gene is TRBV20-1, the J gene TRBJ1-4, with D hard to call. The V and J ends lost 0 bases and 0 bases respectively, with 14 bases between them. The CDR3 extends over 17 amino acids. Germline loops: CDR1 DFQATT, CDR2 SNEGSKA (reference sequence). The CDR3 DNA follows: TGCAGTGCTAGAGATCTTCGGTCCCCCTCAACTAATGAAAAACTGTTTTTT. Its protein product is CSARDLRSPSTNEKLFF.

This clonotype was observed at least ten times. The chain recombines TRBV5-1 with TRBJ2-3; 11 bases agree with TRBD2. The CDR3 loop spans 15 amino acids. After removal of 4 bases from V and 4 bases from J, the junction contained 5 bases not matched to a gene. Germline V gene data show CDR1 as SGHRS and CDR2 as YFSETQ. The DNA of the CDR3 is TGCGCCAGCAGCGGTAGCGGGGGGGCCGCAGATACGCAGTATTTT. Its protein product is CASSGSGGAADTQYF.

The sample holds many counts of this clonotype. The chain joins TRBV6-5 to TRBJ2-6; 7 nucleotides align to TRBD2. Losses at the gene ends were 4 bases for V and 3 bases for J; bases not matched to a gene: 9. The V gene's germline CDR1 is MNHEY and CDR2 SVGAGI. This CDR3 spans 17 amino acids. Here the CDR3 DNA reads TGTGCCAGCAGTTTGGGAGGGCATGTACTTGGGGCCAACGTCCTGACTTTC. Translating it yields CASSLGGHVLGANVLTF.

J is TRBJ2-7 and V is TRBV30; D assignment may be TRBD1 or TRBD2 (5 bases each). The CDR3 loop spans 15 amino acids. V was clipped by 4 bases and J by 0 bases, with 16 bases between them. Germline CDR1 GTSNPN, CDR2 SVGIG (reference sequence). The CDR3 spells CAWMRAWDRSYEQYF. The DNA of the CDR3 is TGTGCCTGGATGCGGGCCTGGGACCGCTCCTACGAGCAGTACTTC.

V and J are TRBV29-1 and TRBJ1-2, with D maybe TRBD1 (5 bases). V was cut by 8 bases and J by 4 bases, with 23 bases left in between. This CDR3 is built from 15 residues. Germline-derived CDR1 and CDR2 are SQVTM and ANQGSEA. CDR3 DNA sequence: TGCAGCATTACCCCCGCCCTTGGGGGTAGCTATGGCTACACCTTC. Protein: CSITPALGGSYGYTF.

This clonotype was seen at least ten times. V is TRBV28 and J is TRBJ2-7; unclear D gene. CDR1 and CDR2 (germline): MDHEN, SYDVKM. Trimming stripped 3 bases from V and 0 bases from J, with 12 bases between. CDR3 length equals 15 residues. The CDR3 coding sequence is TGTGCCAGCAGTTTCTTGCGCAGGACCTCCTACGAGCAGTACTTC. It yields the protein CASSFLRRTSYEQYF.

The genes are TRBV4-3 and TRBJ1-1; no clear D. Germline V gives CDR1 LGHNA, CDR2 YSLEER. V was trimmed by 0 bases and J by 1 base, leaving 9 bases between them. The CDR3 sequence is 15 residues long. CDR3 in amino acids: CASSQDRGSNTEAFF. The CDR3 DNA reads TGCGCCAGCAGCCAAGATCGGGGATCGAACACTGAAGCTTTCTTT.

This clonotype showed up many times. For the CDR3, the DNA is TGCGCCAGCAGCTCTGGACAGGGCTACACCTTC. Amino acid sequence: CASSSGQGYTF. The rearrangement joins TRBV5-1 to TRBJ1-2, with D possibly TRBD1 on 6 matching bases. V lost 3 bases and J 8 bases, leaving 8 bases between the germline ends. Germline assignment: CDR1 SGHRS and CDR2 YFSETQ. The CDR3 totals 11 residues.

The chain uses TRBV29-1 and TRBJ2-7; no reliable D call. Trimming cost V 4 bases and J 1 base, with 14 bases left between them. Looked up from germline, CDR1 is SQVTM and CDR2 is ANQGSEA. This CDR3 contains 14 residues. The chain's CDR3 is CSVADGPGSYEQYF. DNA of the CDR3: TGCAGCGTTGCTGACGGCCCGGGTTCCTACGAGCAGTACTTC.

The chain couples TRBV20-1 to TRBJ2-3, with TRBD1 identical over 11 bases. With 7 bases clipped from V and 4 bases from J, the junction kept 4 bases outside the gene matches. This CDR3 spans 13 amino acids. Per germline, CDR1 DFQATT and CDR2 SNEGSKA (reference sequence). The CDR3, as DNA: TGCAGTGTCCAGGGACAGGGGGCAGATACGCAGTATTTT. Residues: CSVQGQGADTQYF.

This clonotype has at least ten counts. The V call is TRBV28, the J call TRBJ2-7; 11 bases are shared with TRBD2. J lost 5 bases, V lost 2 bases, and 5 bases had no gene match. In germline, CDR1 is MDHEN, CDR2 SYDVKM. The CDR3 consists of 15 residues. The CDR3 sequence: CASSLSLAGGDEQYF. The DNA for the CDR3 is TGTGCCAGCAGTTTAAGCCTAGCGGGAGGCGACGAGCAGTACTTC.

This clonotype was found many times. The chain recombines TRBV3-1 with TRBJ2-2; the match to TRBD2 covers 8 bases. CDR1 and CDR2 (germline): LGHDT, YNNKEL (reference sequence). Trimming at V came to 5 bases and at J to 6 bases, leaving 11 bases not matched to a gene. The CDR3 runs 16 residues. The CDR3: CASSWTRAGEPGELFF. CDR3 nucleotide sequence: TGTGCCAGCAGCTGGACTAGAGCGGGGGAACCCGGGGAGCTGTTTTTT.

This clonotype has at least ten counts. This rearrangement joins TRBV5-1 to TRBJ2-5, with 8 bases matching TRBD1. This CDR3 region has 15 residues. Germline trimming cut 0 bases from V and 5 bases from J; bases unmatched to any gene: 6. CDR1 is SGHRS and CDR2 is YFSETQ in the germline V gene. The CDR3 DNA follows: TGCGCCAGCAGCTTGGCTGGGACAGGTGATGAGACCCAGTACTTC. Translated, it gives CASSLAGTGDETQYF.

The chain joins TRBV5-5 to TRBJ2-2, with 9 bases fitting TRBD1. Trimming took 3 bases from V and 7 from J; bases not matched to a gene: 7. Per germline, CDR1 SGHKS and CDR2 YYEKEE (reference sequence). The CDR3 has 15 residues. The CDR3, as DNA: TGTGCCAGCAGCTCATACAGGGGGCAAGGCGGGGAGCTGTTTTTT. It codes for CASSSYRGQGGELFF.

The chain recombines TRBV25-1 with TRBJ1-6; D is unclear. The CDR3 runs 17 residues. Germline V lookup: CDR1 MGHDK, CDR2 SYGVNS. V lost 5 bases to trimming and J lost 8 bases, with 22 bases between them. DNA for the CDR3: TGTGCCAGCAGTACTTTGGACCGCGGTGGGCGTTATTCACCCCTCCACTTT. It codes for CASSTLDRGGRYSPLHF.

The rearrangement links TRBV20-1 to TRBJ2-5, with TRBD2 identical over 10 bases. Germline CDR1 reads DFQATT; CDR2 reads SNEGSKA (reference sequence). CDR3 length: 13 residues. V shed 5 bases, J shed 5 bases, and the junction held 5 bases outside the gene matches. The CDR3 sequence: CSASSGRGETQYF. The CDR3, as DNA: TGCAGTGCTTCTAGCGGGAGAGGGGAGACCCAGTACTTC.

J is TRBJ1-1 and V is TRBV4-3; possible D gene TRBD1, 5 bases. Per germline, CDR1 LGHNA and CDR2 YSLEER. This CDR3 region has 14 residues. V lost 0 bases to trimming and J lost 11 bases, with 16 bases between them. CDR3 protein: CASSQDRGLGGAFF. CDR3 nucleotide sequence: TGCGCCAGCAGCCAAGATCGAGGGTTGGGGGGGGCTTTCTTT.

This clonotype was observed a handful of times. The chain is built from TRBV20-1 and TRBJ2-7; TRBD1 or TRBD2 may be the D gene (5 bases each). Germline V gene lookup returns CDR1 DFQATT and CDR2 SNEGSKA (reference sequence). V lost 3 bases and J 2 bases, leaving 14 bases between the germline ends. The CDR3 sequence is 14 residues long. The CDR3 region has the DNA TGCAGTGCTAGCCCCATAGTGGGGGCCTACGAGCAGTACTTC. This sequence encodes CSASPIVGAYEQYF.

Notes on this clonotype: An end of the junction differs from the germline gene, which may be a read error. V usage is TRBV25-1 and J usage is TRBJ1-2; tentatively, D is TRBD1 (5 bases). Germline V gives CDR1 MGHDK, CDR2 SYGVNS. This CDR3 region has 14 residues. This chain's CDR3 is CASSDREAFYGYIF. The CDR3 DNA reads as TGTGCCAGCAGTGACAGGGAGGCGTTCTATGGCTACATCTTC.

The chain employs TRBV5-1 and TRBJ2-5; D tentatively fits TRBD1 or TRBD2 (5 bases each). Per germline, CDR1 SGHRS and CDR2 YFSETQ. This CDR3 is built from 15 residues. The ends were cut back, 0 bases at V and 6 bases at J, with 15 bases in the middle. The CDR3 DNA reads TGCGCCAGCAGCTTGGCCGCAGGGAAGGGACAGACCCAGTACTTC. As protein: CASSLAAGKGQTQYF.

V and J are TRBV5-1 and TRBJ1-1, with D possibly being TRBD1 (5 bases). V was clipped by 0 bases and J by 1 base, with 13 bases between them. Germline V CDR1 and CDR2: SGHRS, YFSETQ. CDR3 length: 16 residues. CDR3: CASSLVLGVPNTEAFF. CDR3 in DNA: TGCGCCAGCAGCTTGGTTTTAGGGGTACCGAACACTGAAGCTTTCTTT.

V is TRBV5-1 and J is TRBJ2-7; the D gene is possibly TRBD2 (5 bases). The CDR3 extends over 14 amino acids. The ends were cut back, 5 bases at V and 0 bases at J, with 12 bases in the middle. Germline values: CDR1 SGHRS, CDR2 YFSETQ. CDR3: CASRTTGDSYEQYF. The CDR3 bases are TGCGCCAGCAGAACAACCGGGGACTCCTACGAGCAGTACTTC.

This clonotype has ten or more counts. The chain uses TRBV27 and TRBJ2-1; weak D call: TRBD1 (5 bases). The germline gives CDR1 MNHEY, CDR2 SMNVEV (reference sequence). The ends were cut back, 7 bases at V and 0 bases at J, with 13 bases in the middle. CDR3 length: 15 amino acids. The CDR3 is CASTPDRSSYNEQFF. The CDR3 DNA is TGTGCCAGCACCCCTGACAGAAGCTCCTACAATGAGCAGTTCTTC.

This clonotype was seen repeatedly, ten times or more. V and J are TRBV5-1 and TRBJ2-3, with TRBD2 matching over 12 bases. Germline CDR1 reads SGHRS; CDR2 reads YFSETQ. Trimming at V came to 4 bases and at J to 7 bases, leaving 7 bases not matched to a gene. The CDR3 runs to 15 residues. The CDR3 bases are TGCGCCAGCAGCCCGACTAGCGGGGGCCCTAATACGCAGTATTTT. It codes for CASSPTSGGPNTQYF. Filled out from reference TRBV5-1 and TRBJ2-3, the complete variable domain reads KAGVTQTPRYLIKTRGQQVTLSCSPISGHRSVSWYQQTPGQGLQFLFEYFSETQRNKGNFPGRFSGRQFSNSRSEMNVSTLELGDSALYLCASSPTSGGPNTQYFGPGTRLTVL.

This chain uses TRBV11-2 with TRBJ2-7; no definite D call. V was cut by 1 base and J by 0 bases, with 13 bases left in between. The CDR3 has 16 amino acids. Germline loops: CDR1 SGHAT, CDR2 FQNNGV. CDR3: CASSLGANRYSYEQYF. CDR3 in DNA: TGTGCCAGCAGCTTAGGGGCTAATCGATACTCCTACGAGCAGTACTTC.

This clonotype was observed many times. The CDR3 DNA sequence: TGTGCCAGCAGTTTCTGGCTAGCGGCTAACAATGAGCAGTTCTTC. This codes for CASSFWLAANNEQFF. The V call is TRBV27, the J call TRBJ2-1; 7 bases map to TRBD2. This CDR3 spans 15 amino acids. CDR1 and CDR2 from the germline V gene are MNHEY and SMNVEV (reference sequence). The V segment lost 3 bases and the J segment 5 bases; nucleotides outside the gene matches: 7.

This clonotype was seen a handful of times. The chain combines TRBV6-1 with TRBJ1-5; 11 bases map to TRBD1. After removal of 4 bases from V and 3 bases from J, the junction contained 5 bases not matched to a gene. Germline loops: CDR1 MNHNS, CDR2 SASEGT. The CDR3 runs to 16 residues. DNA for the CDR3: TGTGCCAGCAGTGCCTCGGGACAGGGGGTCAATCAGCCCCAGCATTTT. Amino acid sequence: CASSASGQGVNQPQHF.

This clonotype was seen more than once but under ten times. The gene calls are TRBV20-1 and TRBJ2-5; 9 positions match TRBD1. Germline loops: CDR1 DFQATT, CDR2 SNEGSKA (reference sequence). With 6 bases clipped from V and 4 bases from J, the junction kept 6 bases outside the gene matches. This CDR3 has 13 residues. Here the CDR3 DNA reads TGCAGTGCGACCGGGACAGGGAGAGAGACCCAGTACTTC. Its protein product is CSATGTGRETQYF.

CDR3 sequence: CSTRDTYEQYF. In DNA form, the CDR3 reads TGCAGCACCCGGGATACCTACGAGCAGTACTTC. The genes are TRBV29-1 and TRBJ2-7; possible D gene TRBD2, 5 bases. V lost 8 bases to trimming and J lost 2 bases, with 10 bases between them. CDR3 size: 11 residues. Germline CDR1 is SQVTM and CDR2 is ANQGSEA.